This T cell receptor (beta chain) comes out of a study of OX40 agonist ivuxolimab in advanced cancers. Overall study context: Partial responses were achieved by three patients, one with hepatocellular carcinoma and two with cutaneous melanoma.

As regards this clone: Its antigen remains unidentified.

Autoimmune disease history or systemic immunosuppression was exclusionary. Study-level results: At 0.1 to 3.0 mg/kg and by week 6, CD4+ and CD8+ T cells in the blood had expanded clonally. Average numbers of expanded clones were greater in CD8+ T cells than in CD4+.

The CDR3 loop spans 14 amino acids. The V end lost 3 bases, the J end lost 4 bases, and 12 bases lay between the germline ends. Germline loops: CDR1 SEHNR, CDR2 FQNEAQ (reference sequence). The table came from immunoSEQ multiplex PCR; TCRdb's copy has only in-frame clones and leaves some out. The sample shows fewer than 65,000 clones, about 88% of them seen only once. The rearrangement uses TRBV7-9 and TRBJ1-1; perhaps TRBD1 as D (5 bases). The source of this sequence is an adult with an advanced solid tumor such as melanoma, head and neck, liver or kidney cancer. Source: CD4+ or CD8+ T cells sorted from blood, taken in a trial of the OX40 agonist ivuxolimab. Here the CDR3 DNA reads TGTGCCAGCAGCTTTCAGGGCAGCGGCACTGAAGCTTTCTTT. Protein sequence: CASSFQGSGTEAFF.